The rows below give T cell receptor beta chains drawn from one sample of a study of control samples from healthy donors and cancer patients. Repertoires were generated with immunoSEQ multiplex PCR, while TCRdb's copy carries only in-frame clones and drops some. The sample yields 95,000 to 130,000 clones, approximately 93% seen once. The material sequenced was blood. The receptors come from a man aged 25-45 years in good health. Each CDR3 is given with its conserved first and last residue. Each record gives: V gene, clone size, D gene, J gene, CDR3 DNA, CDR3 protein. The D gene is left open where the match is weak. The size of a clone is reported for some rows only, either as once, few or many, or as a class for expanded clones.

TRBV15,few,-,TRBJ1-1,TGTGCCACCAGCAGAGATGATGTCGGCCCAAGCCGCACTGAAGCTTTCTTT,CATSRDDVGPSRTEAFF
TRBV6-1,-,-,TRBJ1-2,TGTGCCAGCAGTGAAGCTGGACAGCTCTATGGCTACACCTTC,CASSEAGQLYGYTF
TRBV5-1,-,TRBD1,TRBJ1-4,TGCGCCAGCACACAGGGGTCAACTAATGAAAAACTGTTTTTT,CASTQGSTNEKLFF
TRBV7-6,-,-,TRBJ2-2,TGTGCCAGCAGCCTAAGAGAGGGAGGCACCGGGGAGCTGTTTTTT,CASSLREGGTGELFF
TRBV12-3/TRBV12-4,-,-,TRBJ1-2,TGTGCCAGCAGTTTCCTCGGGGGCGGCTACACCTTC,CASSFLGGGYTF
TRBV6-5,-,-,TRBJ1-3,TGTGCCAGCACGGGGGCCTGGACTGGAAACACCATATATTTT,CASTGAWTGNTIYF
TRBV7-6,-,TRBD1,TRBJ2-3,TGTGCCAGCAGCATCGTCTCGGGACAGGGGGGCACAGATACGCAGTATTTT,CASSIVSGQGGTDTQYF
TRBV28,-,-,TRBJ1-6,TGTGCCAGCTTTGAGGGGCAAAGGGTATCACCCCTCCACTTT,CASFEGQRVSPLHF
TRBV2,-,TRBD1,TRBJ1-4,TGTGCCAGCAGTCGGGACAGGGGGGAAAAACTGTTTTTT,CASSRDRGEKLFF
TRBV21-1,-,-,TRBJ2-7,TGTGCCAGCAGCAAAAAATGGATTCGGGACAGGGGGGACTACGAGCAGTACTTC,CASSKKWIRDRGDYEQYF
TRBV4-2,-,-,TRBJ1-6,TGTGCCAGCAGCCGCCGGACGGGGTATTCACCCCTCCACTTT,CASSRRTGYSPLHF
TRBV3-1/TRBV3-2,once,-,TRBJ1-2,TGTGCCAGCAGCCAAGATTCCCAGGGCCACTATGGCTACACCTTC,CASSQDSQGHYGYTF
TRBV19,-,-,TRBJ1-4,TGTGCCAGCTCCCGGGGGGCGACTGATGAAAAACTGTTTTTT,CASSRGATDEKLFF
TRBV15,-,-,TRBJ2-3,TGTGCCACCAGCAGCCCGCGACAGCGGTTGACAGATACGCAGTATTTT,CATSSPRQRLTDTQYF
TRBV2,-,-,TRBJ2-2,TGTGCCAGCAGTGGGGGGGTTAGGGGGCTTCCCGGGGAGCTGTTTTTT,CASSGGVRGLPGELFF
TRBV3-1/TRBV3-2,-,TRBD1,TRBJ1-2,TGTGCCAGCAGCCGACTTCGGACAGGGAGTGGCTACACCTTC,CASSRLRTGSGYTF